One and the same sample provided the 13 T cell receptor beta chains below, sequenced in a study of blood T cell repertoires in COVID-19. The protocol was immunoSEQ multiplex PCR, while the TCRdb copy is restricted to in-frame clones and leaves out a portion. The sample has some 76,000 clones, about 90% seen once. Material for sequencing was peripheral blood. Source of these receptors: a man older than 75 in a cohort sampled during active COVID-19.

This chain joins TRBV6-5 and TRBJ1-2, with a weak D call TRBD1 (6 bases). Germline loops: CDR1 MNHEY, CDR2 SVGAGI. The CDR3 consists of 14 residues. Between the trimmed V and J ends, which lost 6 bases and 7 bases, there was a span of 18 bases. The CDR3 here is CASSKIQGAAGYTF. DNA for the CDR3: TGTGCCAGCAGCAAGATACAGGGAGCGGCTGGCTACACCTTC.

This clone has only a few counts. The chain has TRBV29-1 and TRBJ2-7, with a possible D match to TRBD1 (6 bases). The CDR3 extends over 12 amino acids. Germline CDR1 reads SQVTM; CDR2 reads ANQGSEA. Trimming removed 8 bases at V and 2 bases at J, with 13 bases between. As DNA, the CDR3 is TGCAGCTACCAGGGGACCGCCTACGAGCAGTACTTC. It specifies CSYQGTAYEQYF.

This clone was counted between two and nine times. Here the CDR3 DNA reads TGCGCCAGCAGTAATACAGGGCCGAACACTGAAGCTTTCTTT. Translating gives CASSNTGPNTEAFF. This rearrangement joins TRBV5-1 to TRBJ1-1, with D perhaps TRBD1 (6 bases). The CDR3 contains 14 residues. CDR1 SGHRS and CDR2 YFSETQ come from the germline V gene. Trimming pared 5 bases from V and 1 base from J, leaving 12 bases between. Using reference TRBV5-1 and TRBJ1-1 for the parts outside the CDR3, the full variable domain is KAGVTQTPRYLIKTRGQQVTLSCSPISGHRSVSWYQQTPGQGLQFLFEYFSETQRNKGNFPGRFSGRQFSNSRSEMNVSTLELGDSALYLCASSNTGPNTEAFFGQGTRLTVV.

This clone appeared a single time. The CDR3 is CASSPQGTATNEKLFF. DNA of the CDR3: TGTGCCAGCAGCCCACAGGGGACTGCAACTAATGAAAAACTGTTTTTT. The chain carries TRBV9 and TRBJ1-4; 7 bases match TRBD1. V dropped 4 bases and J dropped 0; count of bases not matched to a gene: 6. The V gene's germline CDR1 is SGDLS and CDR2 YYNGEE. The CDR3 length is 16 residues.

This rearrangement joins TRBV6-6 to TRBJ1-1, with D possibly matching TRBD1 (6 bases). Germline V gives CDR1 MNHNY, CDR2 SVGAGI (reference sequence). V lost 8 bases, J lost 5 bases, and 12 bases lay in between. The CDR3 extends over 12 amino acids. CDR3 sequence: CASGGHGTEAFF. CDR3 bases: TGTGCCAGCGGGGGCCACGGGACTGAAGCTTTCTTT.

CDR3 residues: CASSSSGSDTQYF. The DNA of the CDR3 is TGCGCCAGCAGCTCTAGCGGATCAGATACGCAGTATTTT. The chain couples TRBV5-1 to TRBJ2-3, with TRBD2 matching 7 bases. This CDR3 region has 13 residues. Germline CDR1 is SGHRS and CDR2 is YFSETQ. V was clipped by 3 bases and J by 4 bases; unmatched bases: 2. Variable domain in full (rest from reference TRBV5-1 and TRBJ2-3): KAGVTQTPRYLIKTRGQQVTLSCSPISGHRSVSWYQQTPGQGLQFLFEYFSETQRNKGNFPGRFSGRQFSNSRSEMNVSTLELGDSALYLCASSSSGSDTQYFGPGTRLTVL.

The rearrangement links TRBV2 to TRBJ2-3; 9 bases match TRBD2. V lost 11 bases to trimming and J lost 0 bases; unmatched junction nucleotides: 6. Germline V CDR1 and CDR2: SNHLY, FYNNEI. The CDR3 sequence is 14 residues long. The CDR3 here is CAGASGASTDTQYF. The CDR3 DNA is TGTGCCGGCGCTAGCGGGGCTAGCACAGATACGCAGTATTTT.

The rearrangement uses TRBV29-1 and TRBJ2-6, with a tentative D call TRBD2 (7 bases). Germline V CDR1 and CDR2: SQVTM, ANQGSEA. CDR3 size: 17 residues. The V and J ends lost 7 bases and 0 bases respectively, with 19 bases between them. This chain's CDR3 is CSAQGGVLSSGANVLTF. The CDR3 bases are TGCAGCGCCCAAGGGGGGGTTTTGAGCTCTGGGGCCAACGTCCTGACTTTC.

The chain is built from TRBV18 and TRBJ1-2; D ambiguous. V gave up 2 bases and J gave up 7 bases, with 11 bases separating them. This CDR3 is built from 13 residues. Germline CDR1 KGHSH, CDR2 LQKENI. The CDR3 bases are TGTGCCAGCTCACCAGAAGAAGATAGTGGCTACACCTTC. Encoded protein: CASSPEEDSGYTF. Variable domain in full (rest from reference TRBV18 and TRBJ1-2): NAGVMQNPRHLVRRRGQEARLRCSPMKGHSHVYWYRQLPEEGLKFMVYLQKENIIDESGMPKERFSAEFPKEGPSILRIQQVVRGDSAAYFCASSPEEDSGYTFGSGTRLTVV.

This clone was detected a few times. This chain connects TRBV5-1 to TRBJ2-2; D not resolved. The germline gives CDR1 SGHRS, CDR2 YFSETQ. V dropped 0 bases and J dropped 0 bases, with 6 bases sitting between them. This CDR3 is 15 amino acids long. CDR3 coding DNA: TGCGCCAGCAGCTTGGATCAGGCGAACACCGGGGAGCTGTTTTTT. Its protein is CASSLDQANTGELFF. The full variable domain, with the rest looked up from reference TRBV5-1 and TRBJ2-2, is KAGVTQTPRYLIKTRGQQVTLSCSPISGHRSVSWYQQTPGQGLQFLFEYFSETQRNKGNFPGRFSGRQFSNSRSEMNVSTLELGDSALYLCASSLDQANTGELFFGEGSRLTVL.

This clone was observed a single time. This rearrangement joins TRBV6-5 to TRBJ2-7; TRBD1 is a possible D gene (5 bases). The CDR3 has 15 residues. Germline V gene lookup returns CDR1 MNHEY and CDR2 SVGAGI. Trimming took off 7 bases at V and 3 bases at J, with 19 bases between the two ends. CDR3 protein: CASTPRKDSFYEQYF. The CDR3 region has the DNA TGTGCCAGCACCCCGCGCAAAGACAGCTTCTACGAGCAGTACTTC.

This chain uses TRBV7-6 with TRBJ1-1; 9 bases are a match to TRBD1. The CDR3 length is 15 residues. J lost 5 bases, V lost 4 bases, and 8 bases had no gene match. Germline V lookup: CDR1 SGHVS, CDR2 FNYEAQ. This CDR3 is CASSSQGALSTEAFF. The CDR3 DNA is TGTGCCAGCAGCTCACAGGGGGCTCTTTCGACTGAAGCTTTCTTT.

CDR3 region: CASSLVGARETQYF. CDR3 bases: TGTGCCAGCAGCCTAGTTGGGGCGCGGGAGACCCAGTACTTC. The genes are TRBV3-1 (or the pseudogene TRBV3-2) and TRBJ2-5, with D possibly TRBD1 on 5 matching bases. The germline V gene has CDR1 LGHDT and CDR2 YNNKEL (reference sequence). The CDR3 loop spans 14 amino acids. The V end lost 4 bases, the J end lost 5 bases, and 14 bases lay between the germline ends.